This T cell receptor beta chain was sequenced in a study of blood T cell repertoires in COVID-19. Turning to the study itself: Samples came from the United States, Italy and Spain, spanning acute and convalescent COVID-19. T cells, B-cell-depleted T cells, or PBMCs provided the cDNA or gDNA that served as material.

As originally analysed: Reference gene primers were amplified, and this amplification served to estimate nucleated cell counts. TCRdb's copy holds only in-frame clones and misses some; the assay was immunoSEQ multiplex PCR. V, J and clone size derive from that table, while D and trimming were established from the DNA sequence. The sample includes 70,000 to 90,000 clones, 70% to 80% of them seen just once. The CDR3 sequence is 14 residues long. Germline values: CDR1 SGHRS, CDR2 YFSETQ. Germline trimming cut 5 bases from V and 5 bases from J; bases unmatched to any gene: 6. Material: peripheral blood. This chain uses TRBV5-1 with TRBJ2-5; TRBD1 aligns across 10 bases. The receptor was derived from a human donor in a cohort sampled during active COVID-19. CDR3 region: CASRTGGGRETQYF. The CDR3 nucleotides read TGCGCCAGCAGGACAGGGGGCGGTCGGGAGACCCAGTACTTC.